This TCR beta chain was sequenced during a study of T-cell reconstitution after alpha-beta-depleted transplantation in children. Study-wide results and caveats: Approximately two months post-transplant, alpha-beta T cells reportedly originated from several hundred expanded graft clones. Counts and diversity of T cells one year after transplant came mostly from newly produced T cells.

This clonotype has ten or more counts. Its antigen is still unknown. Trimming took 0 bases from V and 5 from J, leaving 3 bases between them. Germline CDR1 is SGHRS and CDR2 is YFSETQ. CDR3 length: 11 amino acids. Unique molecular identifiers were used to barcode this TCRbeta library. Via MiXCR, TCRdb re-called the PCR reads, giving one row per CDR3 protein. The data contain fewer than 550,000 distinct CDR3 sequences, approximately 10% of them singletons. The TCR comes from a female patient aged 2-9 years who had a stem cell transplant for aplastic anemia, so the T cells may come from the graft donor. This chain uses TRBV5-1 with TRBJ2-7; D uncertain. This material consisted of PBMCs, mostly from graft donor cells, taken 180 days after TCRalphabeta/CD19-depleted stem cell transplant. CDR3 nucleotide sequence: TGCGCCAGCAGCTTGGAAGACGAGCAGTACTTC. This encodes CASSLEDEQYF.